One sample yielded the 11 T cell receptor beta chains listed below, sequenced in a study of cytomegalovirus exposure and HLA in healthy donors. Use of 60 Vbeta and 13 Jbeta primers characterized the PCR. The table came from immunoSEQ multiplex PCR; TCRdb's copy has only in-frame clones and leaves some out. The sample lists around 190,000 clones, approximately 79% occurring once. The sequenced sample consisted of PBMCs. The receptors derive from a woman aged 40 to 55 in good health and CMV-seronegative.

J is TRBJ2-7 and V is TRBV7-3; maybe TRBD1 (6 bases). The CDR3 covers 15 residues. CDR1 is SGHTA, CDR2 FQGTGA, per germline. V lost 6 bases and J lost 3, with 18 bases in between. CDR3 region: CASSPGAGVGYEQYF. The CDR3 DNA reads TGTGCCAGCAGTCCAGGGGCAGGGGTCGGCTACGAGCAGTACTTC.

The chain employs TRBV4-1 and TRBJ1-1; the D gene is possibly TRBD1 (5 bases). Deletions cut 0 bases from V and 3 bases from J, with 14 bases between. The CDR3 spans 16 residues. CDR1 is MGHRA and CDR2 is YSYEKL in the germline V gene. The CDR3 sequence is CASSQDFGTRDTEAFF. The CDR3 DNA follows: TGCGCCAGCAGCCAAGATTTCGGAACCAGGGACACTGAAGCTTTCTTT.

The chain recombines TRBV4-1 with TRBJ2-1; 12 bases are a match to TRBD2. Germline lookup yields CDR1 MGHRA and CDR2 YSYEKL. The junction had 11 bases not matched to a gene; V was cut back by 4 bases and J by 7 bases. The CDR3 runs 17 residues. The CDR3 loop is CASSPSLAGGPLNEQFF. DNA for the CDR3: TGCGCCAGCAGCCCCTCTCTAGCGGGGGGGCCTTTGAATGAGCAGTTCTTC.

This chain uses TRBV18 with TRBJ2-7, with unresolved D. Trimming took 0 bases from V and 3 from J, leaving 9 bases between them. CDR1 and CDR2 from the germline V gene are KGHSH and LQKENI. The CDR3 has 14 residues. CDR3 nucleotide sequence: TGTGCCAGCTCACCACCACCAGGTTACTACGAGCAGTACTTC. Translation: CASSPPPGYYEQYF.

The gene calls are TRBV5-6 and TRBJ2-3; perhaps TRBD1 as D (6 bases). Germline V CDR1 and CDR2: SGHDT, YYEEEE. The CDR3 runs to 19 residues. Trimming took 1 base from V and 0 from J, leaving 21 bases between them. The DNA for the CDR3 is TGTGCCAGCAGCTTGAGGCGATTCCAGGACAGCACTAGCACAGATACGCAGTATTTT. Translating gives CASSLRRFQDSTSTDTQYF.

The chain's CDR3 is CASSWGQGPTEAFF. The CDR3 DNA reads TGCGCCAGCAGCTGGGGACAGGGCCCCACTGAAGCTTTCTTT. The chain has TRBV5-1 and TRBJ1-1; 9 nucleotides line up with TRBD1. This CDR3 region has 14 residues. V lost 3 bases, J lost 4 bases, and 4 bases stayed unmatched. Germline-derived CDR1 and CDR2 are SGHRS and YFSETQ.

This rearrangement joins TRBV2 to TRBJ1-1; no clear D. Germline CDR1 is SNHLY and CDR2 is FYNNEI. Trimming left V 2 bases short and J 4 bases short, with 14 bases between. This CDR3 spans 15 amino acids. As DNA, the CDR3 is TGTGCCAGCAGTGAAATTCGGGTTTCTGGCACTGAAGCTTTCTTT. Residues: CASSEIRVSGTEAFF.

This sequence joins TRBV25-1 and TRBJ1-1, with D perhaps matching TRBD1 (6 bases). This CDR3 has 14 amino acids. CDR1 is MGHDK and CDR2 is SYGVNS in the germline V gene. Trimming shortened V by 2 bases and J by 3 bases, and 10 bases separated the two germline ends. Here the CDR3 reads CASSETGLYTEAFF. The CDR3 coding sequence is TGTGCCAGCAGTGAAACAGGGCTGTACACTGAAGCTTTCTTT.

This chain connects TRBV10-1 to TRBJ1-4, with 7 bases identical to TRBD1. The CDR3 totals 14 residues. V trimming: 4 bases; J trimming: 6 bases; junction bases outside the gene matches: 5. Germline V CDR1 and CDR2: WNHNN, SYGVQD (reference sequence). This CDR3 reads CASSAGTADEKLFF. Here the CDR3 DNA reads TGCGCCAGCAGTGCCGGGACAGCCGATGAAAAACTGTTTTTT.

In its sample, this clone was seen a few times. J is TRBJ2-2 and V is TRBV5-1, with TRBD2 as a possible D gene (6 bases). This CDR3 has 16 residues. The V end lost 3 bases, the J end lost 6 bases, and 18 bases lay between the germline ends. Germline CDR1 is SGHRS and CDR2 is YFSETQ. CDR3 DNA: TGCGCCAGCAGCTCGGGACTTGCTGTACTGGCCGGGGAGCTGTTTTTT. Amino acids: CASSSGLAVLAGELFF.

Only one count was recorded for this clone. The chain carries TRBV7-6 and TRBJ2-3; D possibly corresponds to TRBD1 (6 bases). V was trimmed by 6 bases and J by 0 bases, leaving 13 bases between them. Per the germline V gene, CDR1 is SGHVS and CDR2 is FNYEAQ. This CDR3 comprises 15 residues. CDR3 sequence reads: CASRRTVSSTDTQYF. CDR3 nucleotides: TGTGCCAGCAGAAGGACAGTCTCTAGCACAGATACGCAGTATTTT. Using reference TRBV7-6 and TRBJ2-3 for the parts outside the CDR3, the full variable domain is GAGVSQSPRYKVTKRGQDVALRCDPISGHVSLYWYRQALGQGPEFLTYFNYEAQQDKSGLPNDRFSAERPEGSISTLTIQRTEQRDSAMYRCASRRTVSSTDTQYFGPGTRLTVL.